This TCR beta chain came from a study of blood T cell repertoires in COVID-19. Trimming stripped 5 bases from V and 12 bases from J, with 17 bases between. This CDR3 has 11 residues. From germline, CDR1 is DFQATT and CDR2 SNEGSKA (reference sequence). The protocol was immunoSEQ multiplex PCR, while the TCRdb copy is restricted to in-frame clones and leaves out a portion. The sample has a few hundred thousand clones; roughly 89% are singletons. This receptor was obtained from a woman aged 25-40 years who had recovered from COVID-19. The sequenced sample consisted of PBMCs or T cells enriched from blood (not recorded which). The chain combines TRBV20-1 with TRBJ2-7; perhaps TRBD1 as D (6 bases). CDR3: CSASTGTLAYF. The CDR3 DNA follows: TGCAGTGCTTCGACCGGGACACTCGCGTACTTC.